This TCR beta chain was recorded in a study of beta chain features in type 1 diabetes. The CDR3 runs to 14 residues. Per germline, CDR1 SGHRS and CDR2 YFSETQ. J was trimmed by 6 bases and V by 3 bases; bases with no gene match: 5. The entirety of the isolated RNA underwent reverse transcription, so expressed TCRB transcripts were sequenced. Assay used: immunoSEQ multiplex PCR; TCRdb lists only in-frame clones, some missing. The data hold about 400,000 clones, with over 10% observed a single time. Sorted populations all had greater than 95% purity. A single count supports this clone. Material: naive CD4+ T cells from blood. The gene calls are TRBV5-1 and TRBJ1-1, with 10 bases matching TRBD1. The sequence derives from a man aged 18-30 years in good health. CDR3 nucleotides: TGCGCCAGCAGCTGGGGACAGGGGTGGGCTGAAGCTTTCTTT. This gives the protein CASSWGQGWAEAFF. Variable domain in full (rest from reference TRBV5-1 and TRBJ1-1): KAGVTQTPRYLIKTRGQQVTLSCSPISGHRSVSWYQQTPGQGLQFLFEYFSETQRNKGNFPGRFSGRQFSNSRSEMNVSTLELGDSALYLCASSWGQGWAEAFFGQGTRLTVV.